This T cell receptor beta chain was captured in a study of shared clonotypes between healthy human individuals. Trimming pared 2 bases from V and 0 bases from J, leaving 11 bases between. CDR3 length: 15 residues. Germline-derived CDR1 and CDR2 are SGHDT and YYEEEE. The assay was immunoSEQ multiplex PCR, and TCRdb's table has in-frame clones only and misses some. The table shows around 1.9 million clones, with more than 85% occurring only once. CD45RO-negative CD8 cells positively selected for CCR7 made up the naive population, which excluded terminally differentiated effector memory CD45RA+ cells. Donors had no recently reported acute infections or vaccinations and were HIV-negative. Comment on this clone: Antigen: not known.

Study outcomes and limitations: On the whole, naive subsets had larger estimated richness than memory subsets had.

The specimen sequenced was naive CD8+ T cells from PBMCs. This receptor was obtained from a young man in good health. Some clones in this sample may be carry-over from other donors' samples. The rearrangement uses TRBV5-6 and TRBJ1-1; a weak D match, TRBD1 (6 bases). CDR3 amino acids: CASSFYRDMNTEAFF. In DNA, the CDR3 is TGTGCCAGCAGCTTTTACAGGGATATGAACACTGAAGCTTTCTTT.